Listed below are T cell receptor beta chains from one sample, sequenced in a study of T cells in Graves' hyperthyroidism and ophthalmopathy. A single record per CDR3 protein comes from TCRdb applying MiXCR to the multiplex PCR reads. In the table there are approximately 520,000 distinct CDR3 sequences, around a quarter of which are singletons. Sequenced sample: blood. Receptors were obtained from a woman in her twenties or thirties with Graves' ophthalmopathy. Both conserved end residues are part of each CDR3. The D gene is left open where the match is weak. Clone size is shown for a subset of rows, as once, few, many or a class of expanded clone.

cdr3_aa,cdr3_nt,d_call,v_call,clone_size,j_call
CASQGGFNQPQHF,TGTGCCAGCCAGGGGGGGTTCAATCAGCCCCAGCATTTT,TRBD1,TRBV27,many,TRBJ1-5
CSARLGPPEAFF,TGCAGTGCTAGATTGGGGCCCCCTGAAGCTTTCTTT,.,TRBV20-1,many,TRBJ1-1
CASSQARTSGPSQTQYF,TGTGCCAGCAGCCAAGCTAGGACTAGCGGGCCTTCCCAGACCCAGTACTTC,TRBD2,TRBV4-2,few,TRBJ2-5
CASSEGAGTEAFF,TGTGCCAGCAGTGAGGGGGCGGGAACTGAAGCTTTCTTT,.,TRBV6-1,many,TRBJ1-1
CASSFSRQGARVGQPQHF,TGTGCCAGCAGTTTTTCTCGACAGGGGGCACGGGTTGGTCAGCCCCAGCATTTT,TRBD1,TRBV6-5,many,TRBJ1-5
CASSQESAGVRGETQYF,TGCGCCAGCAGCCAAGAAAGTGCCGGGGTCAGGGGAGAGACCCAGTACTTC,.,TRBV4-1,many,TRBJ2-5
CASTYSGQPQHF,TGTGCCAGTACTTACAGTGGGCAGCCCCAGCATTTT,.,TRBV19,.,TRBJ1-5
CASSYSRGTDTQYF,TGTGCCAGCAGTTACTCTAGGGGCACAGATACGCAGTATTTT,.,TRBV6-5,many,TRBJ2-3
CASSVTQNYGYTF,TGTGCCAGCAGTGTAACGCAGAACTATGGCTACACCTTC,.,TRBV2,.,TRBJ1-2
CASRLGTWGNQPQHF,TGCGCCAGCAGGCTAGGGACTTGGGGCAATCAGCCCCAGCATTTT,.,TRBV5-1,many,TRBJ1-5
CASSRRAGAARDTEAFF,TGTGCCAGCAGCCGTCGGGCAGGGGCCGCCCGGGACACTGAAGCTTTCTTT,.,TRBV19,.,TRBJ1-1
CASWGQSNTGELFF,TGTGCCAGCTGGGGACAGTCGAACACCGGGGAGCTGTTTTTT,TRBD1,TRBV12-3/TRBV12-4,.,TRBJ2-2
CSARGANNQPQHF,TGCAGTGCTAGAGGGGCCAACAATCAGCCCCAGCATTTT,.,TRBV20-1,many,TRBJ1-5
CASSPSNPGSYEQYF,TGTGCCAGCAGCCCCTCTAACCCAGGGTCCTACGAGCAGTACTTC,.,TRBV6-1,many,TRBJ2-7
CASSRRQGAYTF,TGTGCCAGCAGCAGGCGACAGGGAGCCTACACCTTC,TRBD1,TRBV7-9,.,TRBJ1-2
CASSYTSTSGGAYEQYF,TGTGCCAGCAGTTACACCTCCACTAGCGGGGGGGCCTACGAGCAGTACTTC,TRBD2,TRBV6-2/TRBV6-3,many,TRBJ2-7
CASRRQGARGYNYGYTF,TGTGCCAGCAGGCGACAAGGGGCCCGGGGCTATAACTATGGCTACACCTTC,.,TRBV6-4,many,TRBJ1-2
CASSPTGPYGYTF,TGTGCCAGCAGCCCAACAGGGCCATACGGCTACACCTTC,.,TRBV28,many,TRBJ1-2
CASSLTAKPNYEQYF,TGCGCCAGCAGTTTAACTGCGAAACCTAACTACGAGCAGTACTTC,.,TRBV5-1,few,TRBJ2-7
CASRGGGRYEKLFF,TGTGCCAGCAGGGGAGGGGGCCGTTATGAAAAACTGTTTTTT,TRBD1,TRBV27,few,TRBJ1-4
CATSRDLLDVAGNDGYTF,TGTGCCACCAGCAGAGATCTATTGGATGTTGCGGGAAATGATGGCTACACCTTC,.,TRBV15,many,TRBJ1-2
CATSDPALGAETQYF,TGTGCCACCAGTGATCCAGCCCTGGGGGCAGAGACCCAGTACTTC,.,TRBV24-1,few,TRBJ2-5
CASSRGQGSYEQYF,TGTGCCAGCAGCCGGGGACAGGGATCCTACGAGCAGTACTTC,TRBD1,TRBV6-2/TRBV6-3,many,TRBJ2-7
CSARAYRDRGVNTEAFF,TGCAGTGCTAGAGCCTACCGGGACAGGGGGGTGAACACTGAAGCTTTCTTT,TRBD1,TRBV20-1,many,TRBJ1-1
CSATPTYEQYF,TGCAGTGCTACACCAACCTACGAGCAGTACTTC,.,TRBV20-1,many,TRBJ2-7
CASSYSRTRGSSYEQYF,TGTGCCAGCAGTTACTCCAGAACGCGGGGGAGCTCCTACGAGCAGTACTTC,TRBD2,TRBV6-2/TRBV6-3,.,TRBJ2-7
CASSLTSGSLKTQYF,TGTGCCAGCAGCTTAACCAGCGGGAGTTTAAAGACCCAGTACTTC,TRBD2,TRBV11-2,few,TRBJ2-5
CASGGVAAKNIQYF,TGTGCCTCAGGCGGGGTAGCAGCCAAAAACATTCAGTACTTC,.,TRBV28,few,TRBJ2-4
CASSLNNNEQFF,TGTGCCAGCAGCTTAAACAACAATGAGCAGTTCTTC,.,TRBV7-6,once,TRBJ2-1
CASTWEGTNQPQHF,TGTGCCAGCACCTGGGAGGGCACCAATCAGCCCCAGCATTTT,.,TRBV6-2/TRBV6-3,many,TRBJ1-5
CSAREQDVGPQHF,TGCAGTGCTAGAGAACAGGACGTGGGGCCCCAGCATTTT,.,TRBV20-1,many,TRBJ1-5
CASSSYDREGRQTQYF,TGTGCCAGCAGTTCCTACGACAGGGAAGGCCGGCAGACCCAGTACTTC,TRBD1,TRBV6-5,.,TRBJ2-5
CATSRVGGAETQYF,TGTGCCACCAGCAGAGTCGGAGGGGCGGAGACCCAGTACTTC,.,TRBV15,many,TRBJ2-5
CASRAGMVGANVLTF,TGTGCCAGCAGGGCAGGGATGGTTGGGGCCAACGTCCTGACTTTC,.,TRBV28,.,TRBJ2-6
CASRPTSGAGLLGYTF,TGTGCCAGCAGGCCCACCTCCGGGGCAGGGCTACTTGGCTACACCTTC,.,TRBV6-1,once,TRBJ1-2
CSAGDPAGDPYEQYF,TGCAGTGCTGGAGACCCAGCGGGAGACCCCTACGAGCAGTACTTC,TRBD2,TRBV20-1,.,TRBJ2-7
CASSEQYSNQPQHF,TGTGCCAGCAGTGAACAGTATAGCAATCAGCCCCAGCATTTT,.,TRBV6-1,many,TRBJ1-5